This T cell receptor (beta chain) came from a study of T cell responses to AZD1222 COVID-19 vaccine. Findings and limits, study-wide: Vaccination with two AZD1222 doses was followed by a rise in Spike-specific TCR breadth and depth.

CDR3 length: 16 amino acids. The table lists this clone with a count of one. Antigen specificity is unknown. Measured with immunoSEQ multiplex PCR; TCRdb has only the in-frame clones, and not every one. The top ten hold 2.5% to 3% of the sample, which has approximately 200,000 clones, 75% to 90% seen once. This specimen was peripheral blood, taken on day 0 of MenACWY control vaccination. The source of this sequence is an adult in good health. The chain links TRBV1 to TRBJ2-7; the DNA was not compared with TRBD1, the D call given in the table. TRBV1 is a pseudogene locus. In DNA, the CDR3 is TGCACCAGCAGCCAAGATATTCAGGGTCGGTCTCACGAGCAGTACTTC. Its protein is CTSSQDIQGRSHEQYF.